This is a list of T cell receptor beta chains from one sample in a study of Tregs in tolerant kidney transplant recipients. TCRdb's copy holds only in-frame clones and misses some; the assay was immunoSEQ multiplex PCR. The table has roughly 80,000 clones, 75% to 95% seen once. Sequencing used Tregs from blood, obtained before the transplant. The receptors derive from a human donor who received a combined kidney and bone marrow transplant. The CDR3 runs from the conserved cysteine through the conserved F or W. D genes are given only for firm matches. Some rows mark clone size as missing; the rest say once, few, many or name a class of expanded clone.

>TRBV18|TRBJ2-3|15|.|.
CASSQTTGIGDTQYF
TGTGCCAGCTCACAAACAACGGGAATAGGAGATACGCAGTATTTT
>TRBV28|TRBJ1-5|13|.|.
CASTRDLGQPQHF
TGTGCCAGCACCAGAGACTTGGGTCAGCCCCAGCATTTT
>TRBV13|TRBJ2-1|16|.|.
CASSSHGGSSYNEQFF
TGTGCCAGCAGCTCTCACGGGGGCAGCTCCTACAATGAGCAGTTCTTC
>TRBV28|TRBJ2-7|14|.|.
CASSFSRDSYEQYF
TGTGCCAGCAGCTTTTCCAGGGACTCCTACGAGCAGTACTTC
>TRBV7-2|TRBJ2-5|13|.|.
CASSLPTQETQYF
TGTGCCAGCAGCTTACCTACTCAAGAGACCCAGTACTTC
>TRBV7-2|TRBJ1-5|14|.|.
CASSWGGRNQPQHF
TGTGCCAGCAGCTGGGGAGGACGCAATCAGCCCCAGCATTTT
>TRBV7-9|TRBJ1-1|13|.|.
CASSLVRGTEAFF
TGTGCCAGCAGCTTAGTCAGGGGCACTGAAGCTTTCTTT
>TRBV19|TRBJ2-7|15|TRBD2|.
CASSIPTSGSYEQYF
TGTGCCAGTAGTATTCCCACTAGCGGATCCTACGAGCAGTACTTC
>TRBV27|TRBJ2-1|15|TRBD1|.
CASSHRTGGESEQFF
TGTGCCAGCAGTCATAGGACAGGGGGCGAATCTGAGCAGTTCTTC
>TRBV2|TRBJ1-6|14|.|.
CASSEQGHNSPLHF
TGTGCCAGCAGTGAGCAGGGACATAATTCACCCCTCCACTTT
>TRBV5-1|TRBJ2-5|13|.|.
CASSFQGQETQYF
TGCGCCAGCAGCTTTCAGGGCCAAGAGACCCAGTACTTC
>TRBV5-1|TRBJ2-2|16|TRBD2|.
CASSFVAGDDTGELFF
TGCGCCAGCAGCTTTGTAGCGGGAGATGACACCGGGGAGCTGTTTTTT
>TRBV7-9|TRBJ1-4|12|.|.
CASSLDGEKLFF
TGTGCCAGCAGCTTAGACGGGGAAAAACTGTTTTTT
>TRBV27|TRBJ2-1|13|TRBD1|.
CASSLRTGFEQFF
TGTGCCAGCAGTTTACGGACAGGGTTTGAGCAGTTCTTC
>TRBV18|TRBJ1-1|19|.|.
CASSPPMRQAPQRGTEAFF
TGTGCCAGCTCACCACCGATGCGGCAGGCCCCCCAAAGGGGCACTGAAGCTTTCTTT
>TRBV2|TRBJ2-3|15|.|few
CASSESRLVADTQYF
TGTGCCAGCAGTGAATCCCGGCTAGTAGCAGATACGCAGTATTTT
>TRBV28|TRBJ2-1|17|TRBD2|.
CASIRSGAGGLDNEQFF
TGTGCCAGCATTCGATCCGGGGCGGGAGGGCTGGACAATGAGCAGTTCTTC
>TRBV4-1|TRBJ2-7|16|.|.
CASSQGLVREGSEQYF
TGCGCCAGCAGCCAAGGTTTGGTCAGGGAAGGATCCGAGCAGTACTTC
>TRBV10-3|TRBJ2-3|14|TRBD2|.
CAMGGTGGTDTQYF
TGTGCCATGGGGGGGACTGGAGGCACAGATACGCAGTATTTT
>TRBV18|TRBJ2-1|12|.|.
CASSPSSDEQFF
TGTGCCAGCTCACCGTCCTCTGATGAGCAGTTCTTC
>TRBV19|TRBJ2-2|15|.|once
CASSVGTTHTGELFF
TGTGCCAGTAGTGTTGGGACAACCCACACCGGGGAGCTGTTTTTT
>TRBV30|TRBJ2-1|15|TRBD2|.
CAWSQGASGYNEQFF
TGTGCCTGGAGCCAAGGGGCTAGCGGATACAATGAGCAGTTCTTC
>TRBV6-1|TRBJ2-2|14|TRBD2|.
CASISGSLSGELFF
TGTGCCAGCATTAGCGGGAGTCTCTCCGGGGAGCTGTTTTTT
>TRBV19|TRBJ2-7|14|TRBD2|.
CASSPGLHSYEQYF
TGTGCCAGTAGTCCGGGACTACACTCCTACGAGCAGTACTTC
>TRBV7-9|TRBJ2-1|14|TRBD2|.
CASSLREAGNEQFF
TGTGCCAGCAGCCTCCGGGAAGCGGGAAATGAGCAGTTCTTC
>TRBV7-9|TRBJ1-2|13|.|.
CASSLPGSYGYTF
TGTGCCAGCAGCTTACCAGGGAGCTATGGCTACACCTTC
>TRBV5-1|TRBJ2-7|14|TRBD1|.
CASSPDRGTYEQYF
TGCGCCAGCAGCCCAGACAGGGGGACCTACGAGCAGTACTTC
>TRBV15|TRBJ1-5|14|.|.
CATSRMNSNQPQHF
TGTGCCACCAGCAGAATGAATAGCAATCAGCCCCAGCATTTT